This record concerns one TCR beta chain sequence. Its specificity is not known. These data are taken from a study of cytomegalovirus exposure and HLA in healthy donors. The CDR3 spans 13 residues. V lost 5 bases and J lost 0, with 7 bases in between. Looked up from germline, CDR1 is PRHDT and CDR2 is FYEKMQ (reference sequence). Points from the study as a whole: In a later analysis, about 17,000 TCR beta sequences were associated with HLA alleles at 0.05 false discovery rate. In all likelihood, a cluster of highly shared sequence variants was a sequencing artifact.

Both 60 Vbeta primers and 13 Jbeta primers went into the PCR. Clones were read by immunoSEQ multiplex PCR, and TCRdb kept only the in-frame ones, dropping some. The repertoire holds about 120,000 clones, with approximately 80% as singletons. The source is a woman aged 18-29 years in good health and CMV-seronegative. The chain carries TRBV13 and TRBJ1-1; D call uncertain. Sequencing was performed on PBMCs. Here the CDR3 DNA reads TGTGCCAGCAGCCCCACAGTGAACACTGAAGCTTTCTTT. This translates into CASSPTVNTEAFF.